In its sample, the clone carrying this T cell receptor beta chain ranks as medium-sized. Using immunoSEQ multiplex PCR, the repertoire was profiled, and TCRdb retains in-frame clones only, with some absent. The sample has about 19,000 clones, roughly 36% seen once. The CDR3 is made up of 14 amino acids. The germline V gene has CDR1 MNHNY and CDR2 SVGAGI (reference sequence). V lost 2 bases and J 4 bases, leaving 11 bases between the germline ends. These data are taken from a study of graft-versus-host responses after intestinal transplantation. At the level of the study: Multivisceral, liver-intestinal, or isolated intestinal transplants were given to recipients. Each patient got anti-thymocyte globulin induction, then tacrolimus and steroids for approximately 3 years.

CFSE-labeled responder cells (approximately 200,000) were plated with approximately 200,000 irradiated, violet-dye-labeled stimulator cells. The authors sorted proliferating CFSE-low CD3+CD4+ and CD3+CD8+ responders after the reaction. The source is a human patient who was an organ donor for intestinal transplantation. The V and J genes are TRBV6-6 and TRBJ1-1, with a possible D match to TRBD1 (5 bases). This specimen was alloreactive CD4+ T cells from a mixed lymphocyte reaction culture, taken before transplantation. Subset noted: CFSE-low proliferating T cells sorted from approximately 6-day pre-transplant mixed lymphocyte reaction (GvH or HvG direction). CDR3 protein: CASSYTAGFTEAFF. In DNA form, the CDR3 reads TGTGCCAGCAGTTACACCGCAGGGTTCACTGAAGCTTTCTTT.